Following are 10 T cell receptor beta chains from one sample sequenced in a study of CD8+ T cells in alopecia areata. Treatment of the sample: oral pan-JAK inhibitor, 5-10 mg twice daily. Extraction and reverse transcription of RNA yielded cDNA as the sequencing template. Method: immunoSEQ multiplex PCR; TCRdb's copy keeps in-frame clones and lacks some. The data hold roughly 230,000 clones, with 40% to 55% observed a single time. The sample here was CD4+ T cells sorted from blood, taken at approximately week 36, from a patient treated with tofacitinib. The receptors derive from a human donor with alopecia areata.

This clone has more than one count but fewer than ten. The J gene is TRBJ2-7, the V gene TRBV2; TRBD2 is a possible D gene (5 bases). Trimming left V 6 bases short and J 1 base short, with 13 bases between. CDR1 and CDR2 from the germline V gene are SNHLY and FYNNEI. This CDR3 is 14 amino acids long. The DNA of the CDR3 is TGTGCCAGCAGGGAGAGGACGGGGTCCTACGAGCAGTACTTC. Residues: CASRERTGSYEQYF.

This clone was seen once. V and J are TRBV30 and TRBJ1-2, with D unresolved. V was cut by 2 bases and J by 5 bases, with 9 bases left in between. The CDR3 contains 12 residues. Germline assignment: CDR1 GTSNPN and CDR2 SVGIG (reference sequence). CDR3 amino acids: CAWSPGPYGYTF. For the CDR3, the DNA is TGTGCCTGGAGTCCCGGGCCTTATGGCTACACCTTC.

This clone was seen a few times. The rearrangement links TRBV15 to TRBJ2-3; 8 bases fit TRBD1. Looked up from germline, CDR1 is LNHNV and CDR2 is YYDKDF (reference sequence). The CDR3 is 13 residues long. V gave up 8 bases and J gave up 2 bases; unmatched junction bases: 3. DNA for the CDR3: TGTGCCACCTGGACAGGGACCACAGATACGCAGTATTTT. Protein product: CATWTGTTDTQYF.

This clone was recorded once. The V gene is TRBV7-6, the J gene TRBJ1-2; unclear D gene. V gave up 1 base and J gave up 7 bases, with 10 bases separating them. The germline gives CDR1 SGHVS, CDR2 FNYEAQ. The CDR3 has 13 amino acids. The CDR3 here is CASSLDSGGGYTF. The CDR3 DNA reads TGTGCCAGCAGCTTAGATTCCGGCGGTGGCTACACCTTC.

The V call is TRBV7-9, the J call TRBJ2-6, with 10 bases matching TRBD2. The CDR3 length is 16 residues. J gave up 1 base and V 11 bases, and 8 bases lay outside the gene matches. The germline gives CDR1 SEHNR, CDR2 FQNEAQ (reference sequence). CDR3 DNA: TGTGCCGCAACGCTAGCGGGAGTATCTGGGGCCAACGTCCTGACTTTC. The encoded protein is CAATLAGVSGANVLTF.

This clone has a handful of counts. The chain employs TRBV28 and TRBJ2-7; D ambiguous. Trimming took off 6 bases at V and 4 bases at J, with 10 bases between the two ends. This CDR3 has 12 amino acids. CDR1 and CDR2 from the germline V gene are MDHEN and SYDVKM. CDR3 in amino acids: CASRLASYEQYF. The CDR3 DNA is TGTGCCAGCAGGCTGGCTTCGTACGAGCAGTACTTC.

This clone was seen a single time. The CDR3 region is CASSETGFTGELFF. The CDR3 DNA reads TGTGCCAGCAGTGAAACAGGTTTTACCGGGGAGCTGTTTTTT. The gene calls are TRBV2 and TRBJ2-2, with D possibly matching TRBD1 (5 bases). The V gene's germline CDR1 is SNHLY and CDR2 FYNNEI. The CDR3 covers 14 residues. Trimming pared 2 bases from V and 5 bases from J, leaving 9 bases between.

This rearrangement joins TRBV5-6 to TRBJ2-2, with D maybe TRBD2 (6 bases). The germline CDR1 and CDR2 sequences are SGHDT and YYEEEE. This CDR3 has 13 amino acids. The V end lost 4 bases, the J end lost 5 bases, and 9 bases lay between the germline ends. The CDR3 sequence is CASSPGRTGELFF. CDR3 DNA: TGTGCCAGCAGCCCGGGGAGGACCGGGGAGCTGTTTTTT.

V usage is TRBV28 and J usage is TRBJ2-1; 7 bases align to TRBD2. The CDR3 is made up of 16 amino acids. CDR1 and CDR2 (germline): MDHEN, SYDVKM. V dropped 6 bases and J dropped 3; count of bases not matched to a gene: 11. CDR3 bases: TGTGCCAGCAGGGGTTGGGCGGGAGAAAGCTACAATGAGCAGTTCTTC. Protein sequence: CASRGWAGESYNEQFF.

The chain recombines TRBV10-1 with TRBJ2-2; TRBD2 matches at 8 bases. J was trimmed by 4 bases and V by 6 bases; bases with no gene match: 4. Germline V gives CDR1 WNHNN, CDR2 SYGVQD (reference sequence). CDR3 length equals 14 residues. The CDR3: CASRERGSTGELFF. CDR3 nucleotide sequence: TGCGCCAGCAGGGAGCGGGGGTCCACCGGGGAGCTGTTTTTT.